The rows below give T cell receptor beta chains drawn from one sample of a study of blood T cell repertoires in COVID-19. The data were produced by immunoSEQ multiplex PCR, yet TCRdb's version contains in-frame clones alone and is incomplete. The repertoire consists of 98,000 or so clones, with over 65% occurring once and the leading ten covering 1.5% to 2%. Sequencing was done on a sample of peripheral blood. These TCRs come from a woman aged 40-49 years with acute or convalescent COVID-19. The CDR3 runs from the conserved cysteine through the conserved F or W. The order of the fields is J gene, clone size, D gene, V gene, CDR3 protein, CDR3 DNA. D genes are given only for firm matches. The size entry is marked missing in some rows and otherwise reads once, few, many or a size class.

J gene: TRBJ1-1
clone size: few
D gene: -
V gene: TRBV29-1
CDR3 protein: CSVRLPNTEAFF
CDR3 DNA: TGCAGCGTCAGGCTACCTAACACTGAAGCTTTCTTT

J gene: TRBJ2-1
clone size: -
D gene: TRBD2
V gene: TRBV29-1
CDR3 protein: CSVLRTSGRGYNEQFF
CDR3 DNA: TGCAGCGTTTTGAGGACTAGCGGGAGAGGATACAATGAGCAGTTCTTC

J gene: TRBJ2-2
clone size: -
D gene: TRBD1
V gene: TRBV10-3
CDR3 protein: CAILPGQGFGGELFF
CDR3 DNA: TGTGCCATACTTCCGGGACAGGGGTTTGGCGGGGAGCTGTTTTTT

J gene: TRBJ2-5
clone size: few
D gene: -
V gene: TRBV2
CDR3 protein: CASEGDTQTETQYF
CDR3 DNA: TGTGCCAGCGAGGGGGACACCCAAACGGAGACCCAGTACTTC

J gene: TRBJ2-2
clone size: -
D gene: TRBD2
V gene: TRBV5-1
CDR3 protein: CASSLRLAGGNTGELFF
CDR3 DNA: TGCGCCAGCTCCCTCCGGCTAGCGGGGGGGAACACCGGGGAGCTGTTTTTT

J gene: TRBJ2-7
clone size: few
D gene: TRBD2
V gene: TRBV3-1/TRBV3-2
CDR3 protein: CASSQDGLAGGSSYEQYF
CDR3 DNA: TGTGCCAGCAGCCAAGACGGACTAGCGGGGGGGAGCTCCTACGAGCAGTACTTC

J gene: TRBJ1-5
clone size: -
D gene: -
V gene: TRBV3-1/TRBV3-2
CDR3 protein: CASSQGGPNQPQHF
CDR3 DNA: TGTGCCAGCAGCCAAGGGGGCCCGAATCAGCCCCAGCATTTT

J gene: TRBJ1-1
clone size: -
D gene: -
V gene: TRBV6-2/TRBV6-3
CDR3 protein: CASSYGSGSGNTEAFF
CDR3 DNA: TGTGCCAGCAGTTACGGTTCGGGGTCGGGGAACACTGAAGCTTTCTTT

J gene: TRBJ1-2
clone size: -
D gene: -
V gene: TRBV7-2
CDR3 protein: CASSLERNYGYTF
CDR3 DNA: TGTGCCAGCAGCTTAGAACGGAACTATGGCTACACCTTC

J gene: TRBJ2-2
clone size: once
D gene: TRBD1
V gene: TRBV9
CDR3 protein: CASSVDLGQGGGELFF
CDR3 DNA: TGTGCCAGCAGCGTCGACCTGGGACAGGGTGGCGGGGAGCTGTTTTTT

J gene: TRBJ2-6
clone size: -
D gene: TRBD1
V gene: TRBV10-3
CDR3 protein: CAIRIDRGSSGANVLTF
CDR3 DNA: TGTGCCATCAGAATAGACAGGGGAAGCTCTGGGGCCAACGTCCTGACTTTC

J gene: TRBJ1-1
clone size: -
D gene: -
V gene: TRBV7-3
CDR3 protein: CASSLTKEAEAFF
CDR3 DNA: TGTGCCAGCAGCTTAACGAAGGAGGCTGAAGCTTTCTTT

J gene: TRBJ2-7
clone size: -
D gene: TRBD2
V gene: TRBV7-8
CDR3 protein: CASSPPLRLGGKDGEQYF
CDR3 DNA: TGTGCCAGCAGCCCCCCCTTGAGGCTGGGGGGGAAAGACGGCGAGCAGTACTTC

J gene: TRBJ1-2
clone size: -
D gene: TRBD1
V gene: TRBV12-3/TRBV12-4
CDR3 protein: CASREGGRGGYTF
CDR3 DNA: TGTGCCAGCAGAGAAGGGGGCAGGGGGGGCTACACCTTC

J gene: TRBJ1-2
clone size: -
D gene: -
V gene: TRBV12-3/TRBV12-4
CDR3 protein: CASLRGVGGGYTF
CDR3 DNA: TGTGCCAGCTTACGGGGGGTCGGTGGTGGCTACACCTTC

J gene: TRBJ1-2
clone size: -
D gene: -
V gene: TRBV18
CDR3 protein: CASSPRAGDYGYTF
CDR3 DNA: TGTGCCAGCTCACCACGTGCAGGGGACTATGGCTACACCTTC

J gene: TRBJ1-1
clone size: -
D gene: -
V gene: TRBV5-4
CDR3 protein: CASSLGPRGDTEAFF
CDR3 DNA: TGTGCCAGCAGCTTAGGGCCGCGGGGTGACACTGAAGCTTTCTTT

J gene: TRBJ1-1
clone size: -
D gene: -
V gene: TRBV19
CDR3 protein: CATLGDHYTEAFF
CDR3 DNA: TGTGCCACTCTCGGGGATCATTACACTGAAGCTTTCTTT

J gene: TRBJ2-7
clone size: -
D gene: -
V gene: TRBV5-1
CDR3 protein: CASSAAGTTFDEQYF
CDR3 DNA: TGCGCCAGCAGCGCCGCCGGGACAACCTTTGACGAGCAGTACTTC

J gene: TRBJ1-1
clone size: -
D gene: TRBD1
V gene: TRBV3-1/TRBV3-2
CDR3 protein: CASSQAGGRTEAFF
CDR3 DNA: TGTGCCAGCAGCCAAGCAGGGGGCAGAACTGAAGCTTTCTTT

J gene: TRBJ1-5
clone size: -
D gene: TRBD1
V gene: TRBV9
CDR3 protein: CASSVGGGLNQPQHF
CDR3 DNA: TGTGCCAGCAGCGTAGGAGGGGGCCTCAATCAGCCCCAGCATTTT

J gene: TRBJ1-2
clone size: many
D gene: -
V gene: TRBV13
CDR3 protein: CASSSGQGGVGIYGYTF
CDR3 DNA: TGTGCCAGCAGCTCCGGGCAGGGAGGAGTAGGAATATATGGCTACACCTTC

J gene: TRBJ1-5
clone size: -
D gene: -
V gene: TRBV19
CDR3 protein: CASKQGPPNQPQHF
CDR3 DNA: TGTGCCAGTAAACAGGGCCCTCCCAATCAGCCCCAGCATTTT

J gene: TRBJ1-1
clone size: -
D gene: TRBD1
V gene: TRBV19
CDR3 protein: CASSRTGGSTEAFF
CDR3 DNA: TGTGCCAGTAGCCGTACAGGGGGGTCCACTGAAGCTTTCTTT

J gene: TRBJ2-1
clone size: -
D gene: -
V gene: TRBV3-1/TRBV3-2
CDR3 protein: CASSTGGSNEQFF
CDR3 DNA: TGTGCCAGCAGCACCGGAGGATCCAATGAGCAGTTCTTC

J gene: TRBJ2-5
clone size: -
D gene: TRBD1
V gene: TRBV18
CDR3 protein: CASSLSQGPEETQYF
CDR3 DNA: TGTGCCAGCTCACTATCACAGGGGCCGGAGGAGACCCAGTACTTC

J gene: TRBJ2-1
clone size: -
D gene: TRBD2
V gene: TRBV18
CDR3 protein: CASSPRLAGGLTYNEQFF
CDR3 DNA: TGTGCCAGCTCACCTCGACTAGCGGGGGGGCTGACCTACAATGAGCAGTTCTTC

J gene: TRBJ2-5
clone size: -
D gene: -
V gene: TRBV24-1
CDR3 protein: CATSGGHSQETQYF
CDR3 DNA: TGTGCCACCAGTGGGGGGCACAGCCAAGAGACCCAGTACTTC

J gene: TRBJ1-5
clone size: -
D gene: TRBD1
V gene: TRBV10-3
CDR3 protein: CAISESGQGKVPQHF
CDR3 DNA: TGTGCCATCAGTGAGTCCGGACAGGGGAAGGTACCCCAGCATTTT

J gene: TRBJ2-2
clone size: -
D gene: TRBD1
V gene: TRBV2
CDR3 protein: CASSTQGQGAGELFF
CDR3 DNA: TGTGCCAGCAGCACGCAGGGACAGGGGGCCGGGGAGCTGTTTTTT

J gene: TRBJ1-6
clone size: few
D gene: -
V gene: TRBV19
CDR3 protein: CASSSAGGNSPLHF
CDR3 DNA: TGTGCCAGTAGTTCAGCGGGAGGGAATTCACCCCTCCACTTT

J gene: TRBJ1-1
clone size: few
D gene: TRBD1
V gene: TRBV3-1/TRBV3-2
CDR3 protein: CASSRTGGLAEAFF
CDR3 DNA: TGTGCCAGCAGCCGGACAGGGGGTTTGGCTGAAGCTTTCTTT

J gene: TRBJ1-5
clone size: few
D gene: -
V gene: TRBV6-4
CDR3 protein: CASAYTGNQPQHF
CDR3 DNA: TGTGCCAGCGCCTATACAGGGAATCAGCCCCAGCATTTT